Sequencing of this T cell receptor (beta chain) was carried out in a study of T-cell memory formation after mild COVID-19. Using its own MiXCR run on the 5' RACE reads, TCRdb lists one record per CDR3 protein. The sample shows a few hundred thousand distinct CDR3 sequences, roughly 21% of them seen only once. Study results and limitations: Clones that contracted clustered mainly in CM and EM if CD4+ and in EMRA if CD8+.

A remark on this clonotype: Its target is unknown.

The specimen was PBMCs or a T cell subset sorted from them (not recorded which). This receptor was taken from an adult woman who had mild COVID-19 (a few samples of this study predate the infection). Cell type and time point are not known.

The chain's CDR3 is CASSVGQDYEQYF. The DNA for the CDR3 is TGCGCCAGCAGCGTGGGACAGGACTACGAGCAGTACTTC. The V and J genes are TRBV5-1 and TRBJ2-7; 8 positions match TRBD1. Germline loops: CDR1 SGHRS, CDR2 YFSETQ. The CDR3 is 13 residues long. J was trimmed by 3 bases and V by 4 bases; bases with no gene match: 3.